This passage covers 8 T cell receptor beta chains from one sample sequenced in a study of radiation and T cells in renal cell carcinoma. Assay used: immunoSEQ multiplex PCR; TCRdb lists only in-frame clones, some missing. The table shows about 150,000 clones, with about nine tenths occurring only once. Time point defined: blood 2 weeks post-SBRT. Described treatment: 15 Gy SBRT to primary tumor, nephrectomy 4 weeks later. The sequencing here drew on blood, taken from a patient whose treatment included radiotherapy and nephrectomy. The receptors shown here come from a woman between 45 and 60 years old with renal cell carcinoma.

Written as DNA, the CDR3 is TGTGCCAGCAGTCCGGGACTAGCGGTCTACGAGCAGTACTTC. Amino acid sequence: CASSPGLAVYEQYF. The V call is TRBV27, the J call TRBJ2-7; the match to TRBD2 covers 11 bases. With V trimmed by 5 bases and J by 3 bases, 3 bases remained unmatched. In germline, CDR1 is MNHEY, CDR2 SMNVEV (reference sequence). The CDR3 contains 14 residues.

Turning to this clone: The junction shows a germline mismatch at one end, possibly a read error. The chain links TRBV7-2 to TRBJ2-7; D is possibly TRBD1 (6 bases). The CDR3 runs 12 residues. Germline lookup yields CDR1 SGHTA and CDR2 FQGNSA. DNA for the CDR3: TGTGCCAGCAGCAGAGGACAGCACGAGCAGCACTTC. Its translation is CASSRGQHEQHF.

The V call is TRBV7-8, the J call TRBJ1-6, with D unresolved. Between the trimmed V and J ends, which lost 0 bases and 6 bases, there was a span of 6 bases. The V gene's germline CDR1 is SGHVS and CDR2 FQNEAQ. The CDR3 totals 14 residues. The chain's CDR3 is CASSLAQPNSPLHF. DNA for the CDR3: TGTGCCAGCAGCTTAGCCCAACCTAATTCACCCCTCCACTTT. The full variable domain, completed using reference TRBV7-8 and TRBJ1-6, is GAGVSQSPRYKVAKRGQDVALRCDPISGHVSLFWYQQALGQGPEFLTYFQNEAQLDKSGLPSDRFFAERPEGSVSTLKIQRTQQEDSAVYLCASSLAQPNSPLHFGNGTRLTVT.

The DNA for the CDR3 is TGTGCTAGTATGGGGTGGGATAATGAGCAGTTCTTC. This gives the protein CASMGWDNEQFF. The rearrangement joins TRBV12-5 to TRBJ2-1; D gene ambiguous. V lost 8 bases to trimming and J lost 7 bases, with 12 bases between them. Germline loops: CDR1 LGHNT, CDR2 FRNRAP. This CDR3 is 12 amino acids long.

This sequence joins TRBV5-4 and TRBJ2-5; possible D gene TRBD1, 6 bases. V dropped 3 bases and J dropped 13 bases, with 16 bases sitting between them. CDR1 SGHNT and CDR2 YYREEE come from the germline V gene (reference sequence). This CDR3 spans 12 amino acids. CDR3: CASSYPGAHLYF. CDR3 nucleotides: TGTGCCAGCAGCTACCCAGGGGCTCACCTGTACTTC.

The rearrangement joins TRBV19 to TRBJ2-6; no clear D. The CDR3 is 17 amino acids. V was clipped by 4 bases and J by 3 bases, with 16 bases between them. The germline gives CDR1 LNHDA, CDR2 SQIVND (reference sequence). CDR3 loop: CASSTYPKVGGANVLTF. The CDR3 bases are TGTGCCAGTAGTACCTATCCCAAGGTGGGTGGGGCCAACGTCCTGACTTTC.

The gene calls are TRBV5-1 and TRBJ2-7; a possible D gene is TRBD2 (7 bases). The length of the CDR3 is 16 residues. Germline V gene data show CDR1 as SGHRS and CDR2 as YFSETQ. Trimming shortened V by 1 base and J by 1 base, and 15 bases separated the two germline ends. The CDR3 DNA reads TGCGCCAGCAGCTTGATCTACGGGGGGCAATCCTACGAGCAGTACTTC. Residues: CASSLIYGGQSYEQYF.

The J gene is TRBJ2-7, the V gene TRBV5-6; D is unclear. The CDR3 consists of 15 residues. The V end lost 2 bases, the J end lost 2 bases, and 14 bases lay between the germline ends. Per germline, CDR1 SGHDT and CDR2 YYEEEE. DNA of the CDR3: TGTGCCAGCAGCTTAGGTAGTTTTCTCCCCTACGAGCAGTACTTC. It is translated as CASSLGSFLPYEQYF. The entire variable domain, with the rest obtained from reference TRBV5-6 and TRBJ2-7, is as follows: DAGVTQSPTHLIKTRGQQVTLRCSPKSGHDTVSWYQQALGQGPQFIFQYYEEEERQRGNFPDRFSGHQFPNYSSELNVNALLLGDSALYLCASSLGSFLPYEQYFGPGTRLTVT.